These 14 T cell receptor beta chains share one sample of origin, sequenced in a study of regulatory T cells in long-lasting Graves disease. CDR3 regions were amplified by Arm-PCR using iRepertoire HTBI primers to build TCR beta libraries. In TCRdb, the multiplex PCR reads were re-called with MiXCR into one record per CDR3 protein. The sample includes 350,000 to 500,000 distinct CDR3 sequences, around 20% of them seen just once. Time point reported: persistent/refractory GD, antithyroid drugs over 5 years with positive TRAb. There was RNA extracted from PBMCs, and the TCR library was made from it. The specimen comprised peripheral blood mononuclear cells (PBMCs), sampled when the disease was refractory, from a patient treated with antithyroid drugs. These receptor sequences come from a female donor with Graves disease.

This clonotype was detected many times. The chain combines TRBV20-1 with TRBJ2-5; D gene ambiguous. The germline V gene has CDR1 DFQATT and CDR2 SNEGSKA (reference sequence). The V end lost 1 base, the J end lost 2 bases, and 8 bases lay between the germline ends. This CDR3 is 13 amino acids long. CDR3 sequence: CSARGWSQETQYF. As DNA, the CDR3 is TGCAGTGCTAGAGGGTGGTCTCAAGAGACCCAGTACTTC.

There are many counts of this clonotype. V and J are TRBV2 and TRBJ1-5; TRBD1 matches 9 bases. CDR1 is SNHLY, CDR2 FYNNEI, per germline. V lost 4 bases to trimming and J lost 5 bases; unmatched junction nucleotides: 15. The CDR3 covers 18 residues. The DNA for the CDR3 is TGTGCCAGCAGTGGGTGGGACAGGGTCCGTGTTCACCATCAGCCCCAGCATTTT. Translated: CASSGWDRVRVHHQPQHF.

The V gene is TRBV19, the J gene TRBJ2-7, with D tentatively TRBD1 (5 bases). This CDR3 has 17 residues. Germline V CDR1 and CDR2: LNHDA, SQIVND (reference sequence). V was shortened by 3 bases and J by 0 bases, with 18 bases between the two germline ends. The DNA of the CDR3 is TGTGCCAGTAGTATTGGGGCCGAACAAGGGGCCTCCTACGAGCAGTACTTC. The encoded protein is CASSIGAEQGASYEQYF.

On this clonotype itself: A much larger clone is a single base away; this may be a read error. CDR3 in DNA: TGTGCCAGCAGAGAAACCGTGAACACTGAAGCTCTCTTT. Amino acids: CASRETVNTEALF. The V and J genes are TRBV7-3 and TRBJ1-1; D unresolved. This CDR3 spans 13 amino acids. CDR1 and CDR2 from the germline V gene are SGHTA and FQGTGA.

This clonotype was detected only a few times. The chain joins TRBV10-3 to TRBJ2-7; 7 bases match TRBD2. Germline V gene sequence: CDR1 ENHRY, CDR2 SYGVKD. Trimming at V came to 10 bases and at J to 3 bases, leaving 12 bases not matched to a gene. The CDR3 runs to 14 residues. The CDR3, as DNA: TGTGCCACCGGGGAGGGACTGGGAGTCTACGAGCAGTACTTC. Amino acid sequence: CATGEGLGVYEQYF.

This clonotype showed up just a few times. V gene TRBV4-2 combines with J gene TRBJ2-7; 10 bases line up with TRBD2. The CDR3 consists of 15 residues. Germline V gene lookup returns CDR1 LGHNA and CDR2 YNFKEQ. J lost 4 bases, V lost 1 base, and 4 bases had no gene match. The CDR3 here is CASSQAIAGGYEQYF. CDR3 coding DNA: TGTGCCAGCAGCCAAGCTATAGCGGGAGGATACGAGCAGTACTTC.

This sequence joins TRBV5-6 and TRBJ1-1, with a possible D match to TRBD1 (5 bases). Germline assignment: CDR1 SGHDT and CDR2 YYEEEE. The CDR3 is 16 amino acids. Trimming stripped 6 bases from V and 0 bases from J, with 18 bases between. The DNA for the CDR3 is TGTGCCAGCAAACGCGGGTCGGGGGTAATGAACACTGAAGCTTTCTTT. The encoded protein is CASKRGSGVMNTEAFF.

The chain couples TRBV15 to TRBJ2-5; D may be TRBD2 (6 bases). Germline loops: CDR1 LNHNV, CDR2 YYDKDF (reference sequence). Trimming pared 6 bases from V and 5 bases from J, leaving 16 bases between. CDR3 length equals 14 residues. In DNA form, the CDR3 reads TGTGCCACCAGAAGATTAGCGGAAGGGGAGACCCAGTACTTC. This sequence encodes CATRRLAEGETQYF.

Points on this clonotype: This may stem from a read error, because a much larger clone lies one nucleotide away. This chain joins TRBV11-1 and TRBJ2-5; D gene uncertain. CDR1 is SGHAT, CDR2 FQDESV, per germline (reference sequence). The CDR3 is 15 amino acids. CDR3 in amino acids: CASSLVTGYQETRYF. The CDR3 DNA sequence: TGTGCCAGCAGCTTGGTGACCGGTTACCAAGAGACCCGGTACTTC.

This clonotype was seen many times. This rearrangement joins TRBV15 to TRBJ1-2, with TRBD1 matching 7 bases. V lost 0 bases, J lost 8 bases, and 6 bases stayed unmatched. Germline loops: CDR1 LNHNV, CDR2 YYDKDF (reference sequence). The CDR3 is 14 residues long. For the CDR3, the DNA is TGTGCCACCAGCAGAGAATTACAGGGGACCGGCTACACCTTC. The encoded protein is CATSRELQGTGYTF.

At least ten counts were recorded for this clonotype. The chain joins TRBV27 to TRBJ2-7; D remains unclear. Trimming cost V 6 bases and J 0 bases, with 15 bases left between them. There are 15 residues in the CDR3. Germline-derived CDR1 and CDR2 are MNHEY and SMNVEV (reference sequence). The CDR3 region is CASSPYGFSSYEQYF. As DNA, the CDR3 is TGTGCCAGCAGCCCCTACGGCTTTAGCTCCTACGAGCAGTACTTC.

The chain carries TRBV4-1 and TRBJ2-7, with a tentative D call TRBD2 (6 bases). The V end was cut by 4 bases, the J end by 0 bases, with 16 bases between. The CDR3 extends over 16 amino acids. Per germline, CDR1 MGHRA and CDR2 YSYEKL. The CDR3 loop is CASSRQPSGSSYEQYF. DNA of the CDR3: TGCGCCAGCAGCCGCCAGCCCAGCGGGTCCTCCTACGAGCAGTACTTC.

The table lists this clonotype with many counts. The J gene is TRBJ1-5, the V gene TRBV28, with D maybe TRBD1 (6 bases). Deletions cut 6 bases from V and 7 bases from J, with 10 bases between. This CDR3 has 12 amino acids. Per germline, CDR1 MDHEN and CDR2 SYDVKM. CDR3 DNA sequence: TGTGCCAGCAGGCCAGGGGACCAGCCCCAGCATTTT. This gives the protein CASRPGDQPQHF.

The chain has TRBV2 and TRBJ2-7, with D possibly being TRBD1 (6 bases). Germline CDR1 reads SNHLY; CDR2 reads FYNNEI. This CDR3 has 11 amino acids. Trimming took 10 bases from V and 1 from J, leaving 8 bases between them. Here the CDR3 DNA reads TGTGCCATCACAGGGTCCTACGAGCAGTACTTC. Protein product: CAITGSYEQYF.